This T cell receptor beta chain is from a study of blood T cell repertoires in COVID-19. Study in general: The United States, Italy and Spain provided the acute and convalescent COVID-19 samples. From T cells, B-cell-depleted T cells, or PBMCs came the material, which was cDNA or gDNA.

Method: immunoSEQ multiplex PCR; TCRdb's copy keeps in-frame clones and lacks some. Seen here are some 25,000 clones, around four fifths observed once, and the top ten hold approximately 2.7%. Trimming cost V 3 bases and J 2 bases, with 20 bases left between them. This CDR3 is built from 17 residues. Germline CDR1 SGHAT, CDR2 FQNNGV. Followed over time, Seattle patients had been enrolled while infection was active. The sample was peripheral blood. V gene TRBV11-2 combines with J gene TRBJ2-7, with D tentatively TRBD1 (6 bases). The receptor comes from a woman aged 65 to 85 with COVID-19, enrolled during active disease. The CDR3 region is CASSLKRLAQGPYEQYF. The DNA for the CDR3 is TGTGCCAGCAGCTTGAAGAGATTAGCCCAGGGGCCCTACGAGCAGTACTTC.